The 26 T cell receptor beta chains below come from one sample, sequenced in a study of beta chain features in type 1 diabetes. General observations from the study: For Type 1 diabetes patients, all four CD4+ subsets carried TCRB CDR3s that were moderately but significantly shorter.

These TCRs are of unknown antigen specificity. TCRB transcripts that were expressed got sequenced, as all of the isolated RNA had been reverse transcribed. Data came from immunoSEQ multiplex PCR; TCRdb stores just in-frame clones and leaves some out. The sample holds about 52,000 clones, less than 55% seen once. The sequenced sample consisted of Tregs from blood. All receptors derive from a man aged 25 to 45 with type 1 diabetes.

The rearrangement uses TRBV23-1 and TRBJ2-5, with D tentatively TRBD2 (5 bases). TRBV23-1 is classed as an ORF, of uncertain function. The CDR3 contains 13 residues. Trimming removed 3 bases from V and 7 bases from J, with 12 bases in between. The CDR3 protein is CASSHGENRTQYF. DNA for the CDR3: TGCGCCAGCAGTCACGGGGAAAACAGGACCCAGTACTTC.

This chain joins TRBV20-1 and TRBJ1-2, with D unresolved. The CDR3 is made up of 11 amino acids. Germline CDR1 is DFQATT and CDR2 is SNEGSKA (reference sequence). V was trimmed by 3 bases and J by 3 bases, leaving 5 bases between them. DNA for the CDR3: TGCAGTGCTAGTCCCTACTATGGCTACACCTTC. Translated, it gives CSASPYYGYTF.

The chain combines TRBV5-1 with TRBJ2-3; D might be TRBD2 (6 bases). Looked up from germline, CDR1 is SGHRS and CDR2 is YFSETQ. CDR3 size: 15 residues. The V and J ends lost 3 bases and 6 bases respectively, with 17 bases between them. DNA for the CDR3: TGCGCCAGCAGCTGGGGGACTTCTGGGACCGATACGCAGTATTTT. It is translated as CASSWGTSGTDTQYF.

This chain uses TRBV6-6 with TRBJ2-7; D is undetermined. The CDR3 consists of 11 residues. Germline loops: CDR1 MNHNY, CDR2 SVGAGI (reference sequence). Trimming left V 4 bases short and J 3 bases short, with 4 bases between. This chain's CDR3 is CASSSIYEQYF. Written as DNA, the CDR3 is TGTGCCAGCAGTTCCATCTACGAGCAGTACTTC.

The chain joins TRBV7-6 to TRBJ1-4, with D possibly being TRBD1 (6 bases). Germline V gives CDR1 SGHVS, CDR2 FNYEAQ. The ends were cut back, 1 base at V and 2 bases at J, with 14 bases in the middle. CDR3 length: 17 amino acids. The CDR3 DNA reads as TGTGCCAGCAGCTTAGAGATAGCAGGGGCGACTAATGAAAAACTGTTTTTT. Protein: CASSLEIAGATNEKLFF.

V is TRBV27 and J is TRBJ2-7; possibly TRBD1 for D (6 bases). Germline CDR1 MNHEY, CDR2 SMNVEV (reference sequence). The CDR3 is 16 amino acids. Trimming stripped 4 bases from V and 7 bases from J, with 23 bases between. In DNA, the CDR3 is TGTGCCAGCAGTTCGCATGCACGAAGCCCTCAGGGGGAGCAGTACTTC. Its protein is CASSSHARSPQGEQYF.

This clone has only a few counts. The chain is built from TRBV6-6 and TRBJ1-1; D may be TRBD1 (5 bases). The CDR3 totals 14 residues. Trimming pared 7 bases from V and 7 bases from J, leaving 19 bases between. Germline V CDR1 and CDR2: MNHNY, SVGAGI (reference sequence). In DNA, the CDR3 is TGTGCCAGCAACCCAGGGCGGGGGATGGTTGAAGCTTTCTTT. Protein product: CASNPGRGMVEAFF.

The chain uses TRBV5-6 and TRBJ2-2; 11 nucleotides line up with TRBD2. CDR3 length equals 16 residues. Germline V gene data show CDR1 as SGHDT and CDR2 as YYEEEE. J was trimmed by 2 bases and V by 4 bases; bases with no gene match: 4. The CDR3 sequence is CASSLLAGGNTGELFF. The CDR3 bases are TGTGCCAGCAGCCTCCTAGCGGGAGGAAACACCGGGGAGCTGTTTTTT.

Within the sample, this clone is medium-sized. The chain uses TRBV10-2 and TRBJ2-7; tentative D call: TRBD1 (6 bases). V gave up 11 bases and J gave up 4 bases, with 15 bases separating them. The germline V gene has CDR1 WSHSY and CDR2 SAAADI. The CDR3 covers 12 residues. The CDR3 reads CAGGQGRYEQYF. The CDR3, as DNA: TGCGCCGGCGGTCAGGGGAGATACGAGCAGTACTTC.

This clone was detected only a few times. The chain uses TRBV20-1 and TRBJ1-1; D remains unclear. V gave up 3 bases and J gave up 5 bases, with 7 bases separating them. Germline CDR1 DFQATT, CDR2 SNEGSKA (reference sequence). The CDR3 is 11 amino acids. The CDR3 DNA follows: TGCAGTGCTAGTCGGGAGACTGAAGCTTTCTTT. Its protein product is CSASRETEAFF.

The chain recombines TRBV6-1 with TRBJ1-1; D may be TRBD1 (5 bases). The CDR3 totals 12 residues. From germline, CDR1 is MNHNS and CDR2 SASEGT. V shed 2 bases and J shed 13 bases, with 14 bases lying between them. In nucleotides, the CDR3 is TGTGCCAGCAGTGAACTATGGGGGGGGGATTTCTTT. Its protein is CASSELWGGDFF.

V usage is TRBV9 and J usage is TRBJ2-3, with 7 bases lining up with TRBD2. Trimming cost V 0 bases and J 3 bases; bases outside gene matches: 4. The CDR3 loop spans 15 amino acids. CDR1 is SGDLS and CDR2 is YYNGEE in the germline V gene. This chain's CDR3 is CASSVAERGTDTQYF. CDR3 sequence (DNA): TGTGCCAGCAGCGTAGCGGAGCGGGGAACAGATACGCAGTATTTT.

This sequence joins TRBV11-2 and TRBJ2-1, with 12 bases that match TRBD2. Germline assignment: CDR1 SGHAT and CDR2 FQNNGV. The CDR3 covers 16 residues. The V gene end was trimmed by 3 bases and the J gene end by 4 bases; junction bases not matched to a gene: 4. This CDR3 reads CASSFLLAGGYNEQFF. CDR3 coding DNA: TGTGCCAGCAGCTTTTTACTAGCGGGGGGATACAATGAGCAGTTCTTC.

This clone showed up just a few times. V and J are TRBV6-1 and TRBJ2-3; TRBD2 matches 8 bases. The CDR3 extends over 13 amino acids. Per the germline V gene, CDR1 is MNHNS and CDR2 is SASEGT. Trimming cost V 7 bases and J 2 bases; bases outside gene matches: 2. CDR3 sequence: CASKAGVTDTQYF. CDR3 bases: TGTGCCAGCAAAGCGGGGGTCACAGATACGCAGTATTTT.

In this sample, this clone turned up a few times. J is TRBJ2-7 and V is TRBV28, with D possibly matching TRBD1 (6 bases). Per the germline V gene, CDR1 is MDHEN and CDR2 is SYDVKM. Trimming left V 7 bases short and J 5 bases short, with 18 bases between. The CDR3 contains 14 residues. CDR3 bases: TGTGCCAGCAAGTGGGGCGCAGGGGCGAACGAGCAGTACTTC. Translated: CASKWGAGANEQYF.

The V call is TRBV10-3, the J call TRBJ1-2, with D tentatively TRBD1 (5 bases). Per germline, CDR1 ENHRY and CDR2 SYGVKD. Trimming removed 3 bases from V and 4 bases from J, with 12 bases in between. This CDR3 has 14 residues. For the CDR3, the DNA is TGTGCCATCAGTGATGGGGCATTCGGCTATGGCTACACCTTC. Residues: CAISDGAFGYGYTF.

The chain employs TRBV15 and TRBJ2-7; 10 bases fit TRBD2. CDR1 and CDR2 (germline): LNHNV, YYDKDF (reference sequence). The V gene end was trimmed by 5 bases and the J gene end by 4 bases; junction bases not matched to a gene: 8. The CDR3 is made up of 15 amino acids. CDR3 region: CATSFGTSAQYEQYF. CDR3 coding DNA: TGTGCCACCAGCTTCGGGACTAGCGCCCAATACGAGCAGTACTTC.

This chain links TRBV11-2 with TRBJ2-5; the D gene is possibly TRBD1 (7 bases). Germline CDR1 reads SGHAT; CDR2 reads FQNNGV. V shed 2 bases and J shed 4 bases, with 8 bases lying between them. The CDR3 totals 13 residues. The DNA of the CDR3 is TGTGCCAGCAGCTTACAGGGGGGAGAGACCCAGTACTTC. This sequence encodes CASSLQGGETQYF.

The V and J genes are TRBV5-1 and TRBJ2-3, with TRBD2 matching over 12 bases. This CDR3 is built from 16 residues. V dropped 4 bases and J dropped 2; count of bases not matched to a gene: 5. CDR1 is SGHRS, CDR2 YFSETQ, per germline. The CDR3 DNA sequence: TGCGCCAGCAGCCCAGGACTAGCGGGGCCCACAGATACGCAGTATTTT. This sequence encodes CASSPGLAGPTDTQYF. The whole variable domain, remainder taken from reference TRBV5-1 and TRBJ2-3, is KAGVTQTPRYLIKTRGQQVTLSCSPISGHRSVSWYQQTPGQGLQFLFEYFSETQRNKGNFPGRFSGRQFSNSRSEMNVSTLELGDSALYLCASSPGLAGPTDTQYFGPGTRLTVL.

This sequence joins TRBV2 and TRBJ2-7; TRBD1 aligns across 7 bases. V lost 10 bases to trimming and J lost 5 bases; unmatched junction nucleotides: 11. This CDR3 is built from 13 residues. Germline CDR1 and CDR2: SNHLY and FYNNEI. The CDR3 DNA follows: TGTGCCACAGCAACCACAGGGGCCAACGAGCAGTACTTC. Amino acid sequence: CATATTGANEQYF.

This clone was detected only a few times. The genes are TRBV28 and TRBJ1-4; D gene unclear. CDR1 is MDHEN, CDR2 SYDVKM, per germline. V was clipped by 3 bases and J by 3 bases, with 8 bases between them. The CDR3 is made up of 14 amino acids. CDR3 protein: CASSFGVSNEKLFF. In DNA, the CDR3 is TGTGCCAGCAGTTTCGGAGTCTCTAATGAAAAACTGTTTTTT.

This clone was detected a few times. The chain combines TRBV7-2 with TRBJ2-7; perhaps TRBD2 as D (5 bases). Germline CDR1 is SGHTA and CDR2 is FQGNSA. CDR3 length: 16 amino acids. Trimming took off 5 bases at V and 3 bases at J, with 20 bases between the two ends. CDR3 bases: TGTGCCAGCAGCCGATCTTTGGGCGCTAGCCTCTACGAGCAGTACTTC. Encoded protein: CASSRSLGASLYEQYF.

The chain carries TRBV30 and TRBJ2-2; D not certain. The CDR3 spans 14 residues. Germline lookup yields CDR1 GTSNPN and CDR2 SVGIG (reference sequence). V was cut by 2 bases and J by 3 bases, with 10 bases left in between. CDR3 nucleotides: TGTGCCTGGAGTAAAGCGTCCCACACCGGGGAGCTGTTTTTT. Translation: CAWSKASHTGELFF.

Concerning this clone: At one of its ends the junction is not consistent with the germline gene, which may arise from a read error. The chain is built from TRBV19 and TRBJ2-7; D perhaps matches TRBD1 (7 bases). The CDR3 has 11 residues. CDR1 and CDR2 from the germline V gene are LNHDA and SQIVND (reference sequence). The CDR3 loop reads CASSIAGQFHF. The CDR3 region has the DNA TGTGCCAGTAGTATCGCGGGACAGTTTCACTTC.

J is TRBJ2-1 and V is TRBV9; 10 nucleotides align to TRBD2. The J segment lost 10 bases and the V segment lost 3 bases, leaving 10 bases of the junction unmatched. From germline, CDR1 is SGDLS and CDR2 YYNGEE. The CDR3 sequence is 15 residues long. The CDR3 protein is CASSAASGRLGEQFF. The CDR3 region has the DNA TGTGCCAGCAGCGCCGCTAGCGGGAGATTAGGCGAGCAGTTCTTC.

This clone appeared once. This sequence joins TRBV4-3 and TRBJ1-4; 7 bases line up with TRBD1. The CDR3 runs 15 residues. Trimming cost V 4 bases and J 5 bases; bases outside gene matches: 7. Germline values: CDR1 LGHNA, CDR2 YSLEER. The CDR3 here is CASSPKGQQNEKLFF. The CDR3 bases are TGCGCCAGCAGCCCCAAGGGACAGCAAAATGAAAAACTGTTTTTT.